These T cell receptor beta chains were read from a single sample in a study of cytomegalovirus exposure and HLA in healthy donors. The assay was immunoSEQ multiplex PCR, and TCRdb's table has in-frame clones only and misses some. The sample has tens of thousands of clones, over 95% seen once; the top ten hold roughly 4.3%. The material sequenced was PBMCs. These receptors were obtained from a woman aged 18-35 years in good health and CMV-seropositive. CDR3s include the opening cysteine and the closing phenylalanine or tryptophan. The order of the fields is clone size, J gene, D gene, V gene, CDR3 protein, CDR3 DNA. A D gene is named only where the DNA matches it firmly. For some rows the clone size is stated as once, few or many, or as a class when expanded; others skip it.

size: -; J: TRBJ1-3; D: -; V: TRBV6-5; CDR3: CATGRQNENTIYF; DNA: TGTGCCACAGGGCGGCAGAACGAAAACACCATATATTTT
size: -; J: TRBJ1-2; D: -; V: TRBV5-3; CDR3: CARSSKGLTVYGYTF; DNA: TGTGCCAGAAGCTCTAAGGGACTTACAGTCTATGGCTACACCTTC
size: -; J: TRBJ2-7; D: TRBD1; V: TRBV18; CDR3: CASSPPGTAISYEQYF; DNA: TGTGCCAGCTCACCCCCCGGGACAGCAATTTCCTACGAGCAGTACTTC
size: once; J: TRBJ2-7; D: -; V: TRBV28; CDR3: CASTHDFLEQYF; DNA: TGTGCCAGCACCCACGACTTTCTCGAGCAGTACTTC
size: -; J: TRBJ2-7; D: -; V: TRBV7-9; CDR3: CASSLRGGAGDSYEQYF; DNA: TGTGCCAGCAGCTTAAGGGGCGGGGCGGGCGACTCCTACGAGCAGTACTTC
size: -; J: TRBJ2-7; D: TRBD2; V: TRBV18; CDR3: CASSPMLAGTSYEQYF; DNA: TGTGCCAGCTCACCAATGCTAGCGGGGACCTCCTACGAGCAGTACTTC
size: -; J: TRBJ2-3; D: TRBD2; V: TRBV6-4; CDR3: CASSASGNTDTQYF; DNA: TGTGCCAGCAGTGCTAGCGGTAACACAGATACGCAGTATTTT
size: -; J: TRBJ2-7; D: TRBD2; V: TRBV6-5; CDR3: CASSLTSGRILNEQYF; DNA: TGTGCCAGCAGTTTGACTAGCGGGAGAATCCTGAACGAGCAGTACTTC
size: -; J: TRBJ2-7; D: TRBD2; V: TRBV23-1; CDR3: CASNLGGLAGGPNEQYF; DNA: TGCGCCAGCAACCTTGGAGGACTAGCGGGAGGGCCCAACGAGCAGTACTTC
size: once; J: TRBJ1-4; D: -; V: TRBV7-3; CDR3: CASSGGQNEKLFF; DNA: TGTGCCAGCTCCGGGGGGCAGAATGAAAAACTGTTTTTT
size: -; J: TRBJ2-5; D: TRBD1; V: TRBV28; CDR3: CASSRRQGETQYF; DNA: TGTGCCAGCAGTAGGAGACAGGGAGAGACCCAGTACTTC
size: -; J: TRBJ2-3; D: TRBD2; V: TRBV7-2; CDR3: CASRKTSDTDTQYF; DNA: TGTGCCAGCAGAAAAACTAGCGACACAGATACGCAGTATTTT
size: -; J: TRBJ2-3; D: -; V: TRBV2; CDR3: CATQTFRTDTQYF; DNA: TGTGCCACCCAGACCTTCAGGACAGATACGCAGTATTTT
size: -; J: TRBJ2-7; D: -; V: TRBV2; CDR3: CASSEMRRRYEQYF; DNA: TGTGCCAGCAGTGAAATGAGGAGACGTTACGAGCAGTACTTC
size: -; J: TRBJ1-1; D: -; V: TRBV5-1; CDR3: CASSLAGANTEAFF; DNA: TGCGCCAGCAGCTTGGCTGGGGCGAACACTGAAGCTTTCTTT
size: -; J: TRBJ2-1; D: TRBD2; V: TRBV28; CDR3: CASSFPLAGVNEQFF; DNA: TGTGCCAGCAGTTTCCCACTAGCGGGAGTCAATGAGCAGTTCTTC
size: -; J: TRBJ2-5; D: TRBD1; V: TRBV5-4; CDR3: CASSLGTPGQGRKETQYF; DNA: TGTGCCAGCAGCTTGGGGACGCCGGGACAGGGCCGAAAAGAGACCCAGTACTTC
size: once; J: TRBJ2-3; D: TRBD2; V: TRBV7-9; CDR3: CASSILSGATDTQYF; DNA: TGTGCCAGCAGCATACTTAGCGGGGCGACAGATACGCAGTATTTT
size: -; J: TRBJ2-1; D: TRBD2; V: TRBV29-1; CDR3: CSAGLAGGEQFF; DNA: TGCAGCGCGGGACTAGCGGGAGGCGAGCAGTTCTTC
size: few; J: TRBJ1-5; D: TRBD1; V: TRBV30; CDR3: CAWSVDRAIQPQHF; DNA: TGTGCCTGGAGTGTGGACAGGGCGATTCAGCCCCAGCATTTT
size: -; J: TRBJ2-7; D: -; V: TRBV10-1; CDR3: CASSERPGYEQYF; DNA: TGCGCCAGCAGTGAGAGACCAGGCTACGAGCAGTACTTC
size: -; J: TRBJ1-1; D: -; V: TRBV6-4; CDR3: CASSATGNTEAFF; DNA: TGTGCCAGCAGTGCGACAGGGAACACTGAAGCTTTCTTT
size: few; J: TRBJ2-2; D: TRBD2; V: TRBV19; CDR3: CASSTSGSHTGELFF; DNA: TGTGCCAGTAGTACCAGCGGGAGCCACACCGGGGAGCTGTTTTTT
size: few; J: TRBJ1-2; D: -; V: TRBV6-1; CDR3: CASKFTVNYGYTF; DNA: TGTGCCAGCAAGTTTACGGTCAACTATGGCTACACCTTC
size: once; J: TRBJ2-5; D: -; V: TRBV4-3; CDR3: CASSPWQQETQYF; DNA: TGCGCCAGCAGCCCCTGGCAGCAAGAGACCCAGTACTTC
size: -; J: TRBJ2-7; D: TRBD2; V: TRBV5-4; CDR3: CASSLTAREGTYEQYF; DNA: TGTGCCAGCAGCTTGACTGCGCGGGAGGGCACCTACGAGCAGTACTTC
size: -; J: TRBJ2-1; D: -; V: TRBV7-3; CDR3: CASSFFGPRNEQFF; DNA: TGTGCCAGCAGCTTCTTCGGTCCTAGGAATGAGCAGTTCTTC
size: -; J: TRBJ1-1; D: -; V: TRBV28; CDR3: CASSLVGPPEAFF; DNA: TGTGCCAGCAGTTTGGTGGGGCCGCCTGAAGCTTTCTTT
size: -; J: TRBJ2-7; D: TRBD1; V: TRBV4-3; CDR3: CASSQADRGYEQYF; DNA: TGCGCCAGCAGCCAAGCTGACAGGGGCTACGAGCAGTACTTC
size: -; J: TRBJ2-1; D: -; V: TRBV6-6; CDR3: CASSYQDREGNEQFF; DNA: TGTGCCAGCAGTTACCAGGACAGGGAGGGCAATGAGCAGTTCTTC
size: -; J: TRBJ2-1; D: TRBD2; V: TRBV5-1; CDR3: CASSLTYGGGNEQFF; DNA: TGCGCCAGCAGCTTGACGTACGGGGGAGGGAATGAGCAGTTCTTC
size: -; J: TRBJ2-7; D: TRBD2; V: TRBV7-9; CDR3: CASSLAAGGSSEQYF; DNA: TGTGCCAGCAGCTTAGCGGCGGGAGGTTCGTCCGAGCAGTACTTC
size: -; J: TRBJ2-3; D: -; V: TRBV11-3; CDR3: CASSLALGSASTDTQYF; DNA: TGTGCCAGCAGCTTAGCGTTGGGCTCTGCTAGCACAGATACGCAGTATTTT
size: -; J: TRBJ2-3; D: -; V: TRBV30; CDR3: CAWSVSVPTDTQYF; DNA: TGTGCCTGGAGTGTATCAGTGCCAACAGATACGCAGTATTTT